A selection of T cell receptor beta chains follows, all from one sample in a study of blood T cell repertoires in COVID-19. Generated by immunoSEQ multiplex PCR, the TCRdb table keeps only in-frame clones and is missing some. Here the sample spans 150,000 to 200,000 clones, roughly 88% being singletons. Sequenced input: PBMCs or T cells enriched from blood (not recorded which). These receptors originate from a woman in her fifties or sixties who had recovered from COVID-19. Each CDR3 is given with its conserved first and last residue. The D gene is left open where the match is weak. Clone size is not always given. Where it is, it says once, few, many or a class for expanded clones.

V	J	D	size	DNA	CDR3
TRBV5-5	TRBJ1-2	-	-	TGTGCCAGCAGCAGGGCCGAGGGAACCATCGGGGGCTACACCTTC	CASSRAEGTIGGYTF
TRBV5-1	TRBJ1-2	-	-	TGCGCCAGCAGCTTGGTTCAGGGCTTCCGGGGCTACACCTTC	CASSLVQGFRGYTF
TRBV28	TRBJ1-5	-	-	TGTGCCAGCAATCGCGGGAGGGGAGGAGGCCACCAGCCCCAGCATTTT	CASNRGRGGGHQPQHF
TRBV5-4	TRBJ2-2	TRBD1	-	TGTGCCAGCACCTCAGGGACAGGGGGGACCGGGGAGCTGTTTTTT	CASTSGTGGTGELFF
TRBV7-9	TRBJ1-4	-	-	TGTGCCAGCAGCAAATACATTAATGAAAAACTGTTTTTT	CASSKYINEKLFF
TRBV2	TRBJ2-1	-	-	TGTGCCAGCAGCTGGACTGTCTTTGAGCAGTTCTTC	CASSWTVFEQFF
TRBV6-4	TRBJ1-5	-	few	TGTGCCAGCAGTGCCCGGGTGGGGCATGGTCAGCCCCAGCATTTT	CASSARVGHGQPQHF
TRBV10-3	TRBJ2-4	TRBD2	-	TGTGCCATCAGTGTCTCCCCACTAGCGGGGGGAAACATTCAGTACTTC	CAISVSPLAGGNIQYF
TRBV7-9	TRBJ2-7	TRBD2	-	TGTGCCAGCAGCTTAAGAGGGACTAGCGACAACGAGCAGTACTTC	CASSLRGTSDNEQYF
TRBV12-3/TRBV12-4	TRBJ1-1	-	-	TGTGCCAGCAGTTTAAGCATGAACACTGAAGCTTTCTTT	CASSLSMNTEAFF
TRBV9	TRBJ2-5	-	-	TGTGCCAGCAGCGCCCTAGGTGTGGGGGGGACCCAGTACTTC	CASSALGVGGTQYF
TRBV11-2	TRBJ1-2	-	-	TGTGCCAGCAGCTTGGAGGGGACGCGACCTAGCTACACCTTC	CASSLEGTRPSYTF
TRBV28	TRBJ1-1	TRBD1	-	TGTGCCAGCAGTTTATCTGCCTACAGGGGGCGCACTGAAGCTTTCTTT	CASSLSAYRGRTEAFF
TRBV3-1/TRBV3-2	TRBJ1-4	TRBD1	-	TGTGCCAGCAGCCTCCTAACAGGGGGGGTGACTAATGAAAAACTGTTTTTT	CASSLLTGGVTNEKLFF
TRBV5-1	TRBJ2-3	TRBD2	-	TGCGCCAGCAGCCCGACCTGGACTAGCGGGAGTTCAGATACGCAGTATTTT	CASSPTWTSGSSDTQYF
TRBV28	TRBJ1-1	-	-	TGTGCCAGCAGTTACTCTGGGGCCACTGAAGCTTTCTTT	CASSYSGATEAFF
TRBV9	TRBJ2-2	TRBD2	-	TGTGCCAGCAGCCCACTACAACTAGCGGGACGGGAGGGGGAGCTGTTTTTT	CASSPLQLAGREGELFF
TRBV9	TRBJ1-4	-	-	TGTGCCAGCAGCGTAGGAGGGACTGGAAATGAAAAACTGTTTTTT	CASSVGGTGNEKLFF
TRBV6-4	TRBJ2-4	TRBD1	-	TGTGCCAGCAGTGACGGTGGGGGGACAGGCCGATCCTCAGCCAAAAACATTCAGTACTTC	CASSDGGGTGRSSAKNIQYF
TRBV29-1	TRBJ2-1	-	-	TGCAGCGTCGCAGGCCGGCAGAGCTCCTACAATGAGCAGTTCTTC	CSVAGRQSSYNEQFF
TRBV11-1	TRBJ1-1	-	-	TGTGCCAGCAGCTCGCCGTCGGTTGACACTGAAGCTTTCTTT	CASSSPSVDTEAFF
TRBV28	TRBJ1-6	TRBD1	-	TGTGCCAGCAGTTTATGGGTTGGGACAGGGGGAAATAATTCACCCCTCCACTTT	CASSLWVGTGGNNSPLHF
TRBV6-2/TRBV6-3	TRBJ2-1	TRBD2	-	TGTGCCAGCAGTGCGCCTAGCGGGGACGCCTACAATGAGCAGTTCTTC	CASSAPSGDAYNEQFF
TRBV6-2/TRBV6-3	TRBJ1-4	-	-	TGTGCCAGCAGTTACCCCCAGGGTAATGAAAAACTGTTTTTT	CASSYPQGNEKLFF
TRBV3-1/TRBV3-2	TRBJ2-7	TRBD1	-	TGTGCCAGCAGCCAAAACAGGGGGCGCGGCGAGCAGTACTTC	CASSQNRGRGEQYF